Listed below are T cell receptor beta chains from one sample, sequenced in a study of preoperative IRX-2 immunotherapy in early breast cancer. Using immunoSEQ multiplex PCR, the repertoire was profiled, and TCRdb retains in-frame clones only, with some absent. The table lists tens of thousands of clones, 65% to 85% of them singletons, with roughly 2.4% in the top ten. The sample here was lymph node tissue, taken before IRX-2 immunotherapy. These receptors originate from a human donor with breast cancer. CDR3s leave out the opening cysteine and the closing phenylalanine or tryptophan. D genes are given only for firm matches.

v_call,d_call,cdr3_aa
TRBV6-8,TRBD1,ATRTGTSTDTQY
TRBV18,TRBD1,ASSPNRGYDTEAF
TRBV18,NA,ASSTTSDYEQY
TRBV6-8,NA,ASSYPGLMNTEAF
TRBV28,NA,ASVTGGNSGNTIY
TRBV19,TRBD1,ASTRGQGAGYT
TRBV7-1,TRBD1,ASSLTGQNTQY
TRBV7-8,NA,ASSLGGGTHRNQPQH
TRBV5-1,TRBD2,ASSLAMTSGLQETQY
TRBV18,NA,ASSPPGHSYEQY
TRBV14,NA,ASSQDAILPPVYTQY
TRBV18,NA,ASSPSGGQPQH
TRBV6-8,NA,ASSFTMNTEAF
TRBV19,NA,ASRARGPTYEQY
TRBV6-8,NA,ASSYLRRRETQY
TRBV10-2,NA,ASSNNARDTQY
TRBV6-8,NA,ASSYSIGGNQPQH
TRBV7-8,NA,ASSLDRANTIY
TRBV5-1,TRBD2,ASSLEPGTSGGNTQY
TRBV11-3,NA,ASSLGGGGANVLT
TRBV7-2,NA,ASSEGFPRGYT
TRBV10-3,NA,AISETGGYSEAF
TRBV23-1,NA,ASSQNRIREAF
TRBV6-8,TRBD2,ASSLGLAGGLQETQY
TRBV2,NA,ASRYTTKDEQY
TRBV7-6,TRBD1,ASSFNRGPTEKLF
TRBV7-4,NA,ASRFDQISPLH
TRBV5-1,TRBD1,ASSWTGWSGELF
TRBV28,TRBD2,ASSLWRGGRDEQF
TRBV6-8,TRBD2,ASTRLAGGETDTQY
TRBV18,TRBD1,ASSGQGASTDTQY
TRBV19,TRBD1,ASSNMAGTGEGYT
TRBV11-3,NA,ASSIQQGDTEAF
TRBV30,NA,ACGRFYNEQF
TRBV5-1,NA,ASRSNREGSPLH
TRBV10-2,TRBD2,ASSGPGLTLGPGELF
TRBV19,TRBD1,ASSIIWRGQNSYGYT
TRBV15,TRBD1,ATSRDAGGTEAF
TRBV6-8,NA,ASRTYFRDGSNEQF
TRBV28,NA,ASSFSTSTSSYEQY
TRBV11-3,TRBD2,ASSRLAGGTLGSFSTQY
TRBV14,TRBD2,ASSPLAGGLHTQY
TRBV18,NA,ANSQAGATNYGYT
TRBV6-8,NA,ASTARTGGQTEAF
TRBV1,NA,ASSQELTRQGASETQY